The clone carrying this TCR beta chain has a handful of counts. Its specificity is not known. Making TCR cDNA involved 5'RACE template switching, which added UMIs and a universal primer site. TCRdb itself ran the 5' RACE reads through MiXCR, one entry per CDR3 protein. Of some 560,000 distinct CDR3 sequences in the sample, approximately 21% were seen once. The sample belongs to a study of T cells after yellow fever vaccination. Study overall: SMART-Seq v4 Ultra Low Input served to prepare low-cell-number fractions.

The CDR3 is made up of 18 amino acids. The V gene's germline CDR1 is SEHNR and CDR2 FQNEAQ (reference sequence). The J segment lost 5 bases and the V segment lost 3 bases, leaving 14 bases of the junction unmatched. Overall study results and limits: Peak timing came faster in the weaker secondary response, day 5 versus 15. FACS-sorted repertoires might harbor abundant contaminating clonotypes from the bulk population.

The sequenced sample was PBMCs, obtained 15 days after the yellow fever booster vaccination. The sequence was collected from a man aged 25 to 40 who received the YFV17D yellow fever vaccine. The rearrangement uses TRBV7-9 and TRBJ2-1; 9 bases are shared with TRBD1. The CDR3 nucleotides read TGTGCCAGCAGCTTTCTATCTTCGGGACAGGGAGATAACAATGAGCAGTTCTTC. It yields the protein CASSFLSSGQGDNNEQFF.